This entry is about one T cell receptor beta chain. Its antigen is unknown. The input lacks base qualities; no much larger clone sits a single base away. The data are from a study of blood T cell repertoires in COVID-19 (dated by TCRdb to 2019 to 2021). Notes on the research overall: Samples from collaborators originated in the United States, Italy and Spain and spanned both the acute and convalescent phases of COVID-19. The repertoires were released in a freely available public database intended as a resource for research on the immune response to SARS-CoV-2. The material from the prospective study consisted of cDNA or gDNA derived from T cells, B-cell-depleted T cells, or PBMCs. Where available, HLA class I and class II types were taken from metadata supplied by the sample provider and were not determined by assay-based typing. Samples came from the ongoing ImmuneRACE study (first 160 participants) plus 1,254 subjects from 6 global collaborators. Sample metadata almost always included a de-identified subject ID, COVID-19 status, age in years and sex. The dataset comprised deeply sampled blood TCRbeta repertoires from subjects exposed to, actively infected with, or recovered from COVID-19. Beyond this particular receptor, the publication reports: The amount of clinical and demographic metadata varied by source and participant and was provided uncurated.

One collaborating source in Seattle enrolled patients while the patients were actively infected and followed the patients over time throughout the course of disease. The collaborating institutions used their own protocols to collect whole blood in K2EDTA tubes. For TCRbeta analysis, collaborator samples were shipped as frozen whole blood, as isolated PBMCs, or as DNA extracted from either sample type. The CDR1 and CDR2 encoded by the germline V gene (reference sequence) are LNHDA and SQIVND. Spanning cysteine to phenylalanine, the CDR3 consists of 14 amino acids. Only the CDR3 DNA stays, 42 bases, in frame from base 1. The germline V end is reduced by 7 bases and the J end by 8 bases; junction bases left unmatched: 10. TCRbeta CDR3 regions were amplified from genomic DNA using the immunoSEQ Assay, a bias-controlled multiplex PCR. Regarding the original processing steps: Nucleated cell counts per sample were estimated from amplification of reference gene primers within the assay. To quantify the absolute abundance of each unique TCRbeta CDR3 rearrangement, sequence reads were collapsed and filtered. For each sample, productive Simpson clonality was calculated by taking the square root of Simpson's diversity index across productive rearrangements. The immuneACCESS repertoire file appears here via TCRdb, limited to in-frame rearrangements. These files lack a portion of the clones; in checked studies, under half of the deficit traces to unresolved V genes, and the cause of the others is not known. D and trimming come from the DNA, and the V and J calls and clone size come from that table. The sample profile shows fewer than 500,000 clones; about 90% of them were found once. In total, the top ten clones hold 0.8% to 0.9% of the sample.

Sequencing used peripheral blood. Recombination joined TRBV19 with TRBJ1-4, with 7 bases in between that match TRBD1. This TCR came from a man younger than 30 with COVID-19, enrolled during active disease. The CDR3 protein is CASTTTGQREKLFF. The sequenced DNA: TGTGCCAGTACCACTACGGGACAGCGAGAAAAACTGTTTTTT.